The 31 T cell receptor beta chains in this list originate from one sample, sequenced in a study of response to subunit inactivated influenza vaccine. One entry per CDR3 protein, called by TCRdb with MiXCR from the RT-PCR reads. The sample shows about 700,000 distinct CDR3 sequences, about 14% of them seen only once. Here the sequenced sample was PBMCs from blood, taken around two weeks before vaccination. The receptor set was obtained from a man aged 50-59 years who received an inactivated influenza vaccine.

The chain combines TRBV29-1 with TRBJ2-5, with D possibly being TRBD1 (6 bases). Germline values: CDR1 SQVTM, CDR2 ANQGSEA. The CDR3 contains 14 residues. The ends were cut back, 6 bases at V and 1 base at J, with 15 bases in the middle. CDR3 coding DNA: TGCAGCGTGTCCTCACAGGGCTTCCAAGAGACCCAGTACTTC. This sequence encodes CSVSSQGFQETQYF.

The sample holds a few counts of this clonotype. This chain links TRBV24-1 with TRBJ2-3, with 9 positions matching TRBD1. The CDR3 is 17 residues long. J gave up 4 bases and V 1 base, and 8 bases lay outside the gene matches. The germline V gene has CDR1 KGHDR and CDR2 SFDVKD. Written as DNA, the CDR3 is TGTGCCACCAGTGATTTCCGGGACAGGGAGGGCGCAGATACGCAGTATTTT. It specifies CATSDFRDREGADTQYF.

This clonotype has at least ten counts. The CDR3 sequence is CASSLGADYRGDTQYF. The CDR3 DNA sequence: TGTGCCAGCAGTTTAGGCGCGGACTATCGGGGGGATACGCAGTATTTT. The chain recombines TRBV28 with TRBJ2-3; D may be TRBD2 (6 bases). The CDR3 consists of 16 residues. Germline V gene sequence: CDR1 MDHEN, CDR2 SYDVKM. V lost 2 bases to trimming and J lost 6 bases, with 18 bases between them.

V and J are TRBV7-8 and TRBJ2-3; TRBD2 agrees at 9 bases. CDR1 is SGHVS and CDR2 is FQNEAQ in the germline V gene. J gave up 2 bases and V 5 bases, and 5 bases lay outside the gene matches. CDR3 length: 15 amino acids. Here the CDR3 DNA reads TGTGCCAGCAGCGACTCTAGCGGGATCACAGATACGCAGTATTTT. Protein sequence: CASSDSSGITDTQYF.

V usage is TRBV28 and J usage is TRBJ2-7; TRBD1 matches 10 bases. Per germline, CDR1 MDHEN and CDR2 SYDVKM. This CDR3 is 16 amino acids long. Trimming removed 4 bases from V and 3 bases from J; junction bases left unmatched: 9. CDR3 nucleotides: TGTGCCAGCAGTTCCGCATCGGGACAGGGGTTCTACGAGCAGTACTTC. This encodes CASSSASGQGFYEQYF.

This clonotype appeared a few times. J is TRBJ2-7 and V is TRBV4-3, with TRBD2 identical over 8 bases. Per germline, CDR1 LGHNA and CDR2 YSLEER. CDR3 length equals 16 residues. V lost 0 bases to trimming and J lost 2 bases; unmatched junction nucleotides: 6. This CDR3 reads CASSQDALAETYEQYF. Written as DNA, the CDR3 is TGCGCCAGCAGCCAAGATGCACTAGCGGAGACCTACGAGCAGTACTTC.

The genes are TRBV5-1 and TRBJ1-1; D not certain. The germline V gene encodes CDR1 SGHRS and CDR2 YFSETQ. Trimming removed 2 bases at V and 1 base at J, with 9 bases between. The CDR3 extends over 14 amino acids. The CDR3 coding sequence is TGCGCCAGCAGCTTAAGCGTCGCGAACACTGAAGCTTTCTTT. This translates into CASSLSVANTEAFF.

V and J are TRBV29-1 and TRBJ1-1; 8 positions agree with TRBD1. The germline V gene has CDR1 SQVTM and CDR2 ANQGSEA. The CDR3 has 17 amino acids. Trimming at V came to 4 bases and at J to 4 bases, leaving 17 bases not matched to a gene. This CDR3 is CSVGDWTGRPWGTEAFF. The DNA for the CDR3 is TGCAGCGTTGGGGATTGGACAGGGAGACCCTGGGGCACTGAAGCTTTCTTT.

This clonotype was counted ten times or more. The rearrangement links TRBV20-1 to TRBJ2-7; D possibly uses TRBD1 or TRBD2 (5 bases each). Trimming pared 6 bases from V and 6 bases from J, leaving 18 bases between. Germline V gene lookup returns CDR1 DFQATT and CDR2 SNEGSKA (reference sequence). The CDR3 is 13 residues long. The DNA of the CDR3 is TGCAGTGCGCCCGGGACCGGACTTTTCGAGCAGTACTTC. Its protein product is CSAPGTGLFEQYF.

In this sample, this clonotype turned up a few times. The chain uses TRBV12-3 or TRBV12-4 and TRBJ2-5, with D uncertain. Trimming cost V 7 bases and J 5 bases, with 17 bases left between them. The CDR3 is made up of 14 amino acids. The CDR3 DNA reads TGTGCCAGCACCCAAACGCCTTCGATGGAGACCCAGTACTTC. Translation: CASTQTPSMETQYF.

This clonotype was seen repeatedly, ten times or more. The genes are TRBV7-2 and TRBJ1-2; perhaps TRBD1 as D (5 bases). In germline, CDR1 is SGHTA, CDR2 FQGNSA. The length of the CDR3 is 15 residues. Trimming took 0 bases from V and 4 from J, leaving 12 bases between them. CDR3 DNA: TGTGCCAGCAGCTTAGCGTTCAGGCAGGGCTATGGCTACACCTTC. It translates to CASSLAFRQGYGYTF.

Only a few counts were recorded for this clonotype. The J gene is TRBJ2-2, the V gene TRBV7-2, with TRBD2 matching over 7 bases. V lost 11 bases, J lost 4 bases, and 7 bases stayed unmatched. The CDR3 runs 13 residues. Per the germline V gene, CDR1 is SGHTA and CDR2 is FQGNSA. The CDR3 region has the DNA TGTGCCGGACGTCCTAGCGGCACCGGGGAGCTGTTTTTT. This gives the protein CAGRPSGTGELFF.

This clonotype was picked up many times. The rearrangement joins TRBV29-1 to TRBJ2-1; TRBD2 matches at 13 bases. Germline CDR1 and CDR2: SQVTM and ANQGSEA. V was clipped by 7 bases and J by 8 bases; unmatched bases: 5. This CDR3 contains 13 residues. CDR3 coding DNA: TGCAGCGGGACTAGCGGGAGTTCCGATGAGCAGTTCTTC. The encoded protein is CSGTSGSSDEQFF.

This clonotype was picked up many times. The DNA of the CDR3 is TGTGCCAGCAGTACTCCAACAGGGGGAGGAAACACCATATATTTT. Encoded protein: CASSTPTGGGNTIYF. The chain carries TRBV12-3 or TRBV12-4 and TRBJ1-3; 8 bases align to TRBD1. V gave up 5 bases and J gave up 4 bases; unmatched junction bases: 7. This CDR3 has 15 residues.

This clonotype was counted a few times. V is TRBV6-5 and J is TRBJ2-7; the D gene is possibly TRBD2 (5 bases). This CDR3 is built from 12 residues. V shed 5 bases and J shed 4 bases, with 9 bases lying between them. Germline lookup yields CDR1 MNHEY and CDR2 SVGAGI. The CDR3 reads CASSNGLYEQYF. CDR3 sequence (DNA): TGTGCCAGCAGTAACGGACTGTACGAGCAGTACTTC.

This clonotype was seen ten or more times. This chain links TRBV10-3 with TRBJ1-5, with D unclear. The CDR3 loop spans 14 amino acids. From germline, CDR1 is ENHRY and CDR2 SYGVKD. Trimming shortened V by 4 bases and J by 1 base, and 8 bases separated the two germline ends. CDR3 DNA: TGTGCCATCAGTGTCTCGGGGAGCAATCAGCCCCAGCATTTT. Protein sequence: CAISVSGSNQPQHF.

Here the CDR3 reads CASSLIAGGTQYF. The CDR3 bases are TGTGCCAGCAGTTTGATAGCAGGGGGGACCCAGTACTTC. The chain recombines TRBV12-3 or TRBV12-4 with TRBJ2-5, with 7 bases identical to TRBD1. V dropped 3 bases and J dropped 7; count of bases not matched to a gene: 5. This CDR3 contains 13 residues.

CDR3 sequence reads: CASSFGHRGPHNQPQHF. Written as DNA, the CDR3 is TGTGCCAGCAGTTTCGGACACAGGGGACCTCACAATCAGCCCCAGCATTTT. This sequence joins TRBV12-3 or TRBV12-4 and TRBJ1-5, with TRBD1 matching 7 bases. This CDR3 is built from 17 residues. V trimming: 3 bases; J trimming: 3 bases; junction bases outside the gene matches: 11.

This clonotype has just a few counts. This CDR3 is CASSKTGTTNTIYF. The CDR3, as DNA: TGTGCCAGCAGTAAAACCGGGACAACAAACACCATATATTTT. The genes are TRBV28 and TRBJ1-3, with TRBD1 as a possible D gene (6 bases). There are 14 residues in the CDR3. In germline, CDR1 is MDHEN, CDR2 SYDVKM. Trimming took 5 bases from V and 6 from J, leaving 14 bases between them.

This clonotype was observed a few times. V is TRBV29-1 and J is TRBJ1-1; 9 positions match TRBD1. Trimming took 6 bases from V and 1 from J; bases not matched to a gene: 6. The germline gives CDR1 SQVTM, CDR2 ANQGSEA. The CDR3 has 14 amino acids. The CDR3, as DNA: TGCAGCGTCAAGACAGGGGGGACGAACACTGAAGCTTTCTTT. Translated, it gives CSVKTGGTNTEAFF.

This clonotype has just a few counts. This chain's CDR3 is CASSWGTGGGNQPQHF. The CDR3 DNA reads as TGTGCCAGCAGCTGGGGGACAGGGGGAGGCAATCAGCCCCAGCATTTT. The V call is TRBV11-2, the J call TRBJ1-5; 11 nucleotides agree with TRBD1. V lost 4 bases to trimming and J lost 2 bases; unmatched junction nucleotides: 4. In germline, CDR1 is SGHAT, CDR2 FQNNGV. The CDR3 runs to 16 residues.

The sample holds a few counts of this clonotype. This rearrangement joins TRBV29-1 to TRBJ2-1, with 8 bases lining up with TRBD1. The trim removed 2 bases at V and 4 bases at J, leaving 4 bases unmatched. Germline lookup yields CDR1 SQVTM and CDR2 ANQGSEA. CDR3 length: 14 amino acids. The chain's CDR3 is CSVESGDRYNEQFF. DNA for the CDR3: TGCAGCGTTGAAAGTGGGGACAGGTACAATGAGCAGTTCTTC.

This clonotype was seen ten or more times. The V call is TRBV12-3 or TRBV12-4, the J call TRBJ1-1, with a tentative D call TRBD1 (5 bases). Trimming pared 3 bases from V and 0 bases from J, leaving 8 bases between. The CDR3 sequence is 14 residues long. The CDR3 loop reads CASSFADMNTEAFF. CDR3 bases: TGTGCCAGCAGTTTTGCGGACATGAACACTGAAGCTTTCTTT.

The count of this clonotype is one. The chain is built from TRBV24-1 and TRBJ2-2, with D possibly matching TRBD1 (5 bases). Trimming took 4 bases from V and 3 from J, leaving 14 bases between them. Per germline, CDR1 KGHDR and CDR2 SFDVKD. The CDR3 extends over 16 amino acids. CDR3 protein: CATSEATAVYTGELFF. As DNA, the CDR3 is TGTGCCACCAGTGAGGCGACAGCCGTTTACACCGGGGAGCTGTTTTTT.

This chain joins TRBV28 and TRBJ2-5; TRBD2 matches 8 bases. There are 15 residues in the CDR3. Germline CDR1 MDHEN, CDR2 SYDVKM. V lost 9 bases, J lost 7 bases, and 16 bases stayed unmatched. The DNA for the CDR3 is TGTGCCAGTAGCGCGGCGGGAGGTCTCAGGGTGACCCAGTACTTC. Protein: CASSAAGGLRVTQYF.

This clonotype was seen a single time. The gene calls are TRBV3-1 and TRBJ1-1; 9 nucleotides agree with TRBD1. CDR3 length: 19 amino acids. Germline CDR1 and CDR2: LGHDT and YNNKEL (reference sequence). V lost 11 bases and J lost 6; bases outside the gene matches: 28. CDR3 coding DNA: TGTGCCCTCAGTTCAATCTACAGGGGGCAGGCAGGTAGGGTCGCTGAAGCTTTCTTT. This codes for CALSSIYRGQAGRVAEAFF.

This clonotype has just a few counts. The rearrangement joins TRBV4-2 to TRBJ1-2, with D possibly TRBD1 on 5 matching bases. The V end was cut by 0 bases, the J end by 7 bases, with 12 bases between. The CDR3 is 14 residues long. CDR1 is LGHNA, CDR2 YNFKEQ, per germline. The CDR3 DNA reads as TGTGCCAGCAGCCAAGATCTGGGGGAAGCTGGCTACACCTTC. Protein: CASSQDLGEAGYTF.

The CDR3 DNA reads as TGTGCCATCAGTGCAGTTGGGAAAAGCACTGAAGCTTTCTTT. Translated, it gives CAISAVGKSTEAFF. The chain couples TRBV10-3 to TRBJ1-1; no clear D gene. V lost 4 bases to trimming and J lost 4 bases, with 13 bases between them. This CDR3 region has 14 residues. Germline V gene lookup returns CDR1 ENHRY and CDR2 SYGVKD.

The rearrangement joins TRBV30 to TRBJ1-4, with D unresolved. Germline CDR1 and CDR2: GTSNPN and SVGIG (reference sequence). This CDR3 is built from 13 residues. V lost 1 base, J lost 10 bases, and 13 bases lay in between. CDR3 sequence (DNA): TGTGCCTGGAGTGGGCCAGGACCCGGAAAACTGTTTTTT. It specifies CAWSGPGPGKLFF.

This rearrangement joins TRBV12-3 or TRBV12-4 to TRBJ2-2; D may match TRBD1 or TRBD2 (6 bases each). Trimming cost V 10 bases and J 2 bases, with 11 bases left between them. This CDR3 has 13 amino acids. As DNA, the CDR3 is TGTGCCACGAAGGGGGGTAACACCGGGGAGCTGTTTTTT. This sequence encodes CATKGGNTGELFF.

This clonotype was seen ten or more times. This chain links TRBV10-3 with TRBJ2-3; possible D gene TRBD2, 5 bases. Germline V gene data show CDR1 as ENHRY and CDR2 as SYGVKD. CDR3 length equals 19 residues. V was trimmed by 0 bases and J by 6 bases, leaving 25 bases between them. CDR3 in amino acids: CAISESAGLRTSAFDTQYF. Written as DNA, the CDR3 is TGTGCCATCAGTGAGTCTGCGGGTTTGCGGACCAGCGCGTTCGATACGCAGTATTTT.